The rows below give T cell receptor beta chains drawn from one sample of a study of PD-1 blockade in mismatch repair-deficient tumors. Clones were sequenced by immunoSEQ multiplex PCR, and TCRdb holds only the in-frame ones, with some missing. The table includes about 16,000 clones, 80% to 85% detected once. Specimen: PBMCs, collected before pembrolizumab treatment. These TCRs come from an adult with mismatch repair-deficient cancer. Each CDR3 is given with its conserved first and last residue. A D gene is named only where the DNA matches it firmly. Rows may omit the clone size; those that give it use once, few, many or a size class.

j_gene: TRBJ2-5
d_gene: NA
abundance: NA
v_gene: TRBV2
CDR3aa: CASSHNSQETQYF
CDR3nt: TGTGCCAGCAGTCATAACTCTCAAGAGACCCAGTACTTC

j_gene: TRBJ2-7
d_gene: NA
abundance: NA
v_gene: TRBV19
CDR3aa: CASSIPTRRASNYEQYF
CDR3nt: TGTGCCAGTAGTATTCCCACAAGGAGGGCCTCGAACTACGAGCAGTACTTC

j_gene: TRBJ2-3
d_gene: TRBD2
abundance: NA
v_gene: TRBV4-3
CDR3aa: CASSQESGRATDTQYF
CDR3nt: TGCGCCAGCAGCCAAGAAAGCGGGAGGGCCACAGATACGCAGTATTTT

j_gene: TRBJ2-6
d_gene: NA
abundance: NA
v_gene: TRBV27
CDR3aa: CASSPLDFSGANVLTF
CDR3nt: TGTGCCAGCAGTCCCCTCGACTTCTCTGGGGCCAACGTCCTGACTTTC

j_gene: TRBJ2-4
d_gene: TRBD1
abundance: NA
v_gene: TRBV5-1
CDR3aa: CASSLAGTGTGNIQYF
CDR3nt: TGCGCCAGCAGCTTGGCTGGGACAGGGACAGGAAACATTCAGTACTTC

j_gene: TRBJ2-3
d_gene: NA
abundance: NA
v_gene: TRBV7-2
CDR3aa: CASSLAAPASTSTDTQYF
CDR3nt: TGTGCCAGCAGCTTAGCAGCCCCGGCGAGTACTAGCACAGATACGCAGTATTTT

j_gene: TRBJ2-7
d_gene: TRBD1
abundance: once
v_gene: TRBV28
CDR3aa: CASSLLLSVRGLVKEQYF
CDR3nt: TGTGCCAGCAGTTTATTACTTTCCGTTAGGGGGCTGGTGAAAGAGCAGTACTTC

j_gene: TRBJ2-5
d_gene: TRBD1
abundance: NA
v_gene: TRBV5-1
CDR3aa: CASSLLGQNQETQYF
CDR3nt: TGCGCCAGCAGCTTGCTGGGACAGAACCAAGAGACCCAGTACTTC

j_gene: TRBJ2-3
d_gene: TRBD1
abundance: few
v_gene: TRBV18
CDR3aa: CASSQGTGTSTDTQYF
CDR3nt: TGTGCCAGCTCACAGGGGACAGGGACTAGCACAGATACGCAGTATTTT

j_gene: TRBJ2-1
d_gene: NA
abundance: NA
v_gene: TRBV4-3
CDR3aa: CASSFDPDRHNEQFF
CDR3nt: TGCGCCAGCAGCTTTGACCCGGACCGACACAATGAGCAGTTCTTC

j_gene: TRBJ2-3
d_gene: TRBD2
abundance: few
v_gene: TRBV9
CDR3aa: CASSQRGLAGAQDTQYF
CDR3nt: TGTGCCAGCAGCCAACGGGGACTAGCGGGAGCCCAAGATACGCAGTATTTT

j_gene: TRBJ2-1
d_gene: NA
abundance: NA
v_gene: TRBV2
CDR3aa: CASSENRVDRGNEQFF
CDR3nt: TGTGCCAGCAGTGAAAATCGGGTGGACAGAGGGAATGAGCAGTTCTTC

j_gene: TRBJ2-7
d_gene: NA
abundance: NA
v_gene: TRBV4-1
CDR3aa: CASSRLQGGHEQYF
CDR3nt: TGCGCCAGCAGCCGACTCCAGGGGGGCCACGAGCAGTACTTC

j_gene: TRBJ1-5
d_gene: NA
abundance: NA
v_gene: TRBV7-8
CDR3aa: CASSLAEVDSNQPQHF
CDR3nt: TGTGCCAGCAGCTTAGCGGAGGTAGATAGCAATCAGCCCCAGCATTTT

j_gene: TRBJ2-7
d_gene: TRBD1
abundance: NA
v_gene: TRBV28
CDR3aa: CATRDRGVHEQYF
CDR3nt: TGTGCCACCCGAGACAGGGGCGTCCACGAGCAGTACTTC

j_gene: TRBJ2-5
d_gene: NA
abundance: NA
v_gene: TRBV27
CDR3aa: CASSRDQETQYF
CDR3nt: TGTGCCAGCAGCCGGGACCAAGAGACCCAGTACTTC

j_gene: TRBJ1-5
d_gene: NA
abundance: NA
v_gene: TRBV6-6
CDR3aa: CASSYSGLNQPQHF
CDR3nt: TGTGCCAGCAGTTACTCGGGTCTCAATCAGCCCCAGCATTTT

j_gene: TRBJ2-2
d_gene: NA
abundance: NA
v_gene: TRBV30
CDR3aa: CAWSGGLGNTGELFF
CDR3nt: TGTGCCTGGAGTGGTGGCCTGGGAAACACCGGGGAGCTGTTTTTT

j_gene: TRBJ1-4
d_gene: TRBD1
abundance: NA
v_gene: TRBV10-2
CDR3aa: CASTTGFNEKLFF
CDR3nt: TGCGCCAGTACGACAGGGTTTAATGAAAAACTGTTTTTT

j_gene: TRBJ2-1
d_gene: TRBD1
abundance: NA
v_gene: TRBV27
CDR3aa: CASQTGFDEQFF
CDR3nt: TGTGCCAGCCAGACAGGGTTCGATGAGCAGTTCTTC

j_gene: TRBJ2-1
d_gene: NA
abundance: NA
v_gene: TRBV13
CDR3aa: CASRNGDQPYNEQFF
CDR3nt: TGTGCCAGCAGAAACGGGGACCAACCTTACAATGAGCAGTTCTTC

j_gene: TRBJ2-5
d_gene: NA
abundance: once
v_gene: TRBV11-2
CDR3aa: CASSVRETQYF
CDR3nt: TGTGCCAGCAGCGTCAGAGAGACCCAGTACTTC

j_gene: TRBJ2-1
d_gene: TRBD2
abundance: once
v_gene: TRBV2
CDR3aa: CASSEGASGSSYNEQFF
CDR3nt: TGTGCCAGCAGTGAAGGGGCTAGCGGGAGCTCCTACAATGAGCAGTTCTTC

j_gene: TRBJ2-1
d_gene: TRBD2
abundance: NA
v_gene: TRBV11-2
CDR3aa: CASSLTSGRAGNEQFF
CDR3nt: TGTGCCAGCAGCTTAACTAGCGGGAGGGCGGGGAATGAGCAGTTCTTC

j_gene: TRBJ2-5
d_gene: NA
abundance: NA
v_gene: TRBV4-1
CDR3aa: CASSQAGLSQETQYF
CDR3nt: TGCGCCAGCAGCCAAGCCGGACTGTCTCAAGAGACCCAGTACTTC

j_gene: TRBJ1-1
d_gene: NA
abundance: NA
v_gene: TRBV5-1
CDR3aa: CASSPSGELNTEAFF
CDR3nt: TGCGCCAGCAGCCCCTCAGGGGAATTGAACACTGAAGCTTTCTTT

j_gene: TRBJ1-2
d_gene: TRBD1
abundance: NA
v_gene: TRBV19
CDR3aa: CASSIRQGGGYTF
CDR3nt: TGTGCCAGTAGTATCAGACAGGGAGGAGGCTACACCTTC

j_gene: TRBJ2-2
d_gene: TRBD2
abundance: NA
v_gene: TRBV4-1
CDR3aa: CASSPLGLAGRDAGELFF
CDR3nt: TGCGCCAGCAGCCCTCTGGGACTAGCGGGACGGGATGCCGGGGAGCTGTTTTTT

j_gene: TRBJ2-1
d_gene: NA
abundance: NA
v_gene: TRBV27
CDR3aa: CASSSPGGGYNEQFF
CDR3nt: TGTGCCAGCAGTTCCCCGGGGGGCGGCTACAATGAGCAGTTCTTC

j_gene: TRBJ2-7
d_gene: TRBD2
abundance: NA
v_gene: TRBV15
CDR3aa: CATSRAAIRGSSYEQYF
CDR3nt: TGTGCCACCAGCAGAGCGGCCATTCGCGGGAGCTCCTACGAGCAGTACTTC

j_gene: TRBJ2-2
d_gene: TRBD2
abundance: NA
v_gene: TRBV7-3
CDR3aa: CASSPSGITGELFF
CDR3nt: TGTGCCAGCAGTCCTAGCGGGATAACCGGGGAGCTGTTTTTT

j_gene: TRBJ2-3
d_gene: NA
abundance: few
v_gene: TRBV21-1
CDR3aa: CASSKDSGGPEDTQYF
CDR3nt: TGTGCCAGCAGCAAAGACTCAGGGGGGCCGGAAGATACGCAGTATTTT

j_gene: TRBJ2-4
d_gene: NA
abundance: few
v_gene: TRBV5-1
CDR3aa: CASSRAEGRDQYF
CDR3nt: TGCGCCAGCAGCCGGGCGGAAGGTCGGGATCAGTACTTC

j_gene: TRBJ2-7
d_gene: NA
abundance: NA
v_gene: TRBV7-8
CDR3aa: CASSLRDSALTRGYEQYF
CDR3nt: TGTGCCAGCAGCTTAAGGGACTCCGCGCTAACAAGGGGCTACGAGCAGTACTTC

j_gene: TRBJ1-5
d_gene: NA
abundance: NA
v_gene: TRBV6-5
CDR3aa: CASSSGDQPQHF
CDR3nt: TGTGCCAGCAGTAGTGGGGATCAGCCCCAGCATTTT

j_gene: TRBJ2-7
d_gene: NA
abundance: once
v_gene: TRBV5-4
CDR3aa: CASSLPGTSKGEQYF
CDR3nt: TGTGCCAGCAGCCTTCCGGGGACGAGCAAAGGGGAGCAGTACTTC

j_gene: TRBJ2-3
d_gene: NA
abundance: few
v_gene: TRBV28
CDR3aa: CASSPPGGGGTQYF
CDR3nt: TGTGCCAGCAGCCCACCGGGAGGAGGGGGTACGCAGTATTTT

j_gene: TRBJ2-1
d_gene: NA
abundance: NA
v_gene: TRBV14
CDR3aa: CASSPQAGHPYNEQFF
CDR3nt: TGTGCCAGCAGCCCTCAAGCGGGACATCCCTACAATGAGCAGTTCTTC

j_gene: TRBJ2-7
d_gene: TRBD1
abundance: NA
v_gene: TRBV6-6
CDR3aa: CASTGQGGQYF
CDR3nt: TGTGCCAGCACCGGACAGGGCGGGCAGTACTTC

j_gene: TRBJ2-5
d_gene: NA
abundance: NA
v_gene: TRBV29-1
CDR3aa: CSVWTGQETQYF
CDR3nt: TGCAGCGTTTGGACTGGGCAAGAGACCCAGTACTTC

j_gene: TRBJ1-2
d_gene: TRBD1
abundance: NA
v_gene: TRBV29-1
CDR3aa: CSVRTGDGYTF
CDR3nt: TGCAGCGTGCGGACAGGGGATGGCTACACCTTC

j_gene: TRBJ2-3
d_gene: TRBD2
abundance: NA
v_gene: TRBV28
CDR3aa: CASSLGAGGLVDTQYF
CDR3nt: TGTGCCAGCAGTTTAGGGGCGGGAGGGCTTGTAGATACGCAGTATTTT

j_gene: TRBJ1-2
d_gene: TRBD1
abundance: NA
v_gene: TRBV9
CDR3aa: CASSVGTGDIGGYTF
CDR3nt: TGTGCCAGCAGCGTAGGGACAGGGGATATTGGTGGCTACACCTTC

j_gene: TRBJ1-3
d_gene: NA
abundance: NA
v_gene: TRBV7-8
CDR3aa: CASSPLERASGNTIYF
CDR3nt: TGTGCCAGCAGCCCCCTTGAAAGGGCCTCTGGAAACACCATATATTTT

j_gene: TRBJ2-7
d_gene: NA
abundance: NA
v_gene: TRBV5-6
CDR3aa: CASSLGLSKAYEQYF
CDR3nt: TGTGCCAGCAGCTTGGGGTTATCGAAGGCCTACGAGCAGTACTTC

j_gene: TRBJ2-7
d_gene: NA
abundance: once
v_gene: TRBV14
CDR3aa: CASSQDPRDYEQYF
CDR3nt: TGTGCCAGCAGCCAAGATCCGCGGGACTACGAGCAGTACTTC

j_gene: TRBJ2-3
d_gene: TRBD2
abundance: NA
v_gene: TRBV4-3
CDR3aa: CASSQTLPTGLAVSTDTQYF
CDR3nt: TGCGCCAGCAGCCAAACGCTCCCCACCGGGCTAGCGGTCAGCACAGATACGCAGTATTTT

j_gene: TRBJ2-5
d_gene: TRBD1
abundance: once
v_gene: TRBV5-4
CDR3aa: CASLNRGEETQYF
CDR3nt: TGTGCCAGCCTCAACAGGGGGGAAGAGACCCAGTACTTC

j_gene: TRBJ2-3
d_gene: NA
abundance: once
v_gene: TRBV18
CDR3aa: CASSPRAVSDTQYF
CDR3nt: TGTGCCAGCTCACCAAGGGCAGTGTCAGATACGCAGTATTTT

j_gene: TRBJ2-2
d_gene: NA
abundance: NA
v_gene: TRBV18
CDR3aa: CASSPPQGKLNTGELFF
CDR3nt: TGTGCCAGCTCACCACCGCAAGGGAAATTGAACACCGGGGAGCTGTTTTTT

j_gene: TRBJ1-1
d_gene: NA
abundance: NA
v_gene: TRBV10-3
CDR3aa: CAISESGGAYTEAFF
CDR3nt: TGTGCCATCAGTGAGTCGGGGGGGGCCTACACTGAAGCTTTCTTT

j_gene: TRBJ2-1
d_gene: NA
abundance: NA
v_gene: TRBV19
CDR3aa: CASSALAEDTYNEQFF
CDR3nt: TGTGCCAGTAGTGCCTTAGCGGAAGATACGTACAATGAGCAGTTCTTC

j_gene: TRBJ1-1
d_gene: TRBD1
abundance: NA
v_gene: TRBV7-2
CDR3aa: CASSLAYRGWSTEAFF
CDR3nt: TGTGCCAGCAGCTTAGCGTACAGGGGCTGGAGCACTGAAGCTTTCTTT

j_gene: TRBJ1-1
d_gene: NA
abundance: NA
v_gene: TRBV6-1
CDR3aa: CASSADIGSEAFF
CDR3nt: TGTGCCAGCAGCGCTGATATTGGCAGCGAAGCTTTCTTT

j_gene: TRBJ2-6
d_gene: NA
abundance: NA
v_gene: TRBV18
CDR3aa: CASSPGANVLTF
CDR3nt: TGTGCCAGCTCGCCTGGGGCCAACGTCCTGACTTTC

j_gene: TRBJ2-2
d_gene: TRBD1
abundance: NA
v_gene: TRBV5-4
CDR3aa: CASSSGPGTVRSGELFF
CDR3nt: TGTGCCAGCAGCTCCGGCCCCGGGACAGTACGAAGCGGGGAGCTGTTTTTT

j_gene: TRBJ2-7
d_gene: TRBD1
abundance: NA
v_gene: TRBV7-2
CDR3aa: CASNLGGPFSYEQYF
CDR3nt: TGTGCCAGCAACTTAGGGGGCCCTTTCTCCTACGAGCAGTATTTC

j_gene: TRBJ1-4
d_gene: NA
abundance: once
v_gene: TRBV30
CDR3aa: CACTGWGEKLFF
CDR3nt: TGTGCCTGCACAGGATGGGGTGAAAAACTGTTTTTT

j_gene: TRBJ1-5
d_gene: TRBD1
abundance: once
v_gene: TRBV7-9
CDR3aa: CASSADRGVQHF
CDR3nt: TGTGCCAGCAGCGCCGACAGGGGGGTCCAGCATTTT

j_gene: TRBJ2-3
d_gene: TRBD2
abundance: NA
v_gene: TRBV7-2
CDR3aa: CASSLAGTSGTDTQYF
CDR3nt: TGTGCCAGCAGCTTAGCCGGGACTAGCGGCACAGATACGCAGTATTTT